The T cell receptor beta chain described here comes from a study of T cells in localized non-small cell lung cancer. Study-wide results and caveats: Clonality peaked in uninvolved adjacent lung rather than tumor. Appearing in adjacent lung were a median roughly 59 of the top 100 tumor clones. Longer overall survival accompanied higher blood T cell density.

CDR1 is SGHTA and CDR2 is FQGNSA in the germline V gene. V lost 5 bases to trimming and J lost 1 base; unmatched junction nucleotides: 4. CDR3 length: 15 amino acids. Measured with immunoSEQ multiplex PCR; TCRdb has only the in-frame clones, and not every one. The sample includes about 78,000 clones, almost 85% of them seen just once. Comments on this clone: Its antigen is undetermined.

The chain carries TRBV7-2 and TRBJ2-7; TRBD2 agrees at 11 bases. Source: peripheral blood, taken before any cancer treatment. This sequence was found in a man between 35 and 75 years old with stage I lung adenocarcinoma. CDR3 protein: CASSPGLAVSYEQYF. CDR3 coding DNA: TGTGCCAGCAGCCCGGGACTAGCGGTTTCCTACGAGCAGTACTTC.